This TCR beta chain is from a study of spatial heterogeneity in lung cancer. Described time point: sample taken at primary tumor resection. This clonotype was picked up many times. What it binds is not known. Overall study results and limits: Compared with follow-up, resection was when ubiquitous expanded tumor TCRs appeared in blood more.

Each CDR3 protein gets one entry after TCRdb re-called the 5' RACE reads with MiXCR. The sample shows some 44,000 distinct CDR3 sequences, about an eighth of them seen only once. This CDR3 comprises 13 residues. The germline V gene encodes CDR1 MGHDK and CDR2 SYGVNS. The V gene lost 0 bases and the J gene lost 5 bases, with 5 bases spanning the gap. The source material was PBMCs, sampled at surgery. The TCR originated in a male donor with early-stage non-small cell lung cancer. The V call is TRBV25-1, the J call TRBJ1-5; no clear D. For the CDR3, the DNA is TGTGCCAGCAGTGAATACTGGGATCAGCCCCAGCATTTT. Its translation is CASSEYWDQPQHF.